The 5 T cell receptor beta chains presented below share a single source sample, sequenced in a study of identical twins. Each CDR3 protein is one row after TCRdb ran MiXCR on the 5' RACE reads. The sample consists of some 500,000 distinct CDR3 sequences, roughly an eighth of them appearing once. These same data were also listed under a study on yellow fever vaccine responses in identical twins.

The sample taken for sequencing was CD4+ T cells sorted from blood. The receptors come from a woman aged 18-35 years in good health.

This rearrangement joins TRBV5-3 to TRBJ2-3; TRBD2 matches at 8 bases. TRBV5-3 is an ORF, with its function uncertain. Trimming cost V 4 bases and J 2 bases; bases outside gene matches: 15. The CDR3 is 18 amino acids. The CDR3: CARSIPTGTGGPTDTQYF. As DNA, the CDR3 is TGTGCCAGAAGCATACCTACCGGGACGGGGGGGCCCACAGATACGCAGTATTTT.

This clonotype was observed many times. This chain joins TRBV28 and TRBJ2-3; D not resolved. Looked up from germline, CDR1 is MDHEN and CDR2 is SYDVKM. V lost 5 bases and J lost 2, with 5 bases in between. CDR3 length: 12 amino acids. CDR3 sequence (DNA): TGTGCCAGCAGTACCGTCACAGATACGCAGTATTTT. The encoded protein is CASSTVTDTQYF.

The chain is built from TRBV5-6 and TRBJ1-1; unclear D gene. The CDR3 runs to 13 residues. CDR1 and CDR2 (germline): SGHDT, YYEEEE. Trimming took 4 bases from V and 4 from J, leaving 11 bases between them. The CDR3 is CASSGNFGTEAFF. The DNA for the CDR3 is TGTGCCAGCAGCGGGAACTTCGGCACTGAAGCTTTCTTT.

The CDR3 loop reads CASSLRGGTGLGDTQYF. Written as DNA, the CDR3 is TGTGCCAGCAGCTTAAGGGGGGGGACAGGGTTGGGAGATACGCAGTATTTT. This rearrangement joins TRBV7-3 to TRBJ2-3, with 9 positions matching TRBD1. After removal of 1 base from V and 5 bases from J, the junction contained 10 bases not matched to a gene. From germline, CDR1 is SGHTA and CDR2 FQGTGA. This CDR3 is 17 amino acids long.

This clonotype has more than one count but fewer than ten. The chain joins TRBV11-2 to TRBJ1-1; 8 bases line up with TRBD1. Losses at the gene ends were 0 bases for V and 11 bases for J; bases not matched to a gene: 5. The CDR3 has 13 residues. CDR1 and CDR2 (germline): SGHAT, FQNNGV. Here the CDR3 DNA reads TGTGCCAGCAGCTTAGACAGGGGGCGAAGGGCTTTCTTT. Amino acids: CASSLDRGRRAFF.